This TCR beta chain was captured in a study of beta chain features in type 1 diabetes. Over 95% purity was reached by all sorted populations. The investigators reverse transcribed all of the isolated RNA, so they sequenced expressed TCRB transcripts. Method: immunoSEQ multiplex PCR; TCRdb's copy keeps in-frame clones and lacks some. The sample lists 900,000 or so clones; roughly 16% were seen once. V shed 0 bases and J shed 4 bases, with 7 bases lying between them. Germline assignment: CDR1 SGDLS and CDR2 YYNGEE. This CDR3 contains 14 residues. The sequenced sample was naive CD4+ T cells from blood. This clonotype was obtained from a woman aged 18-29 years in good health. The rearrangement joins TRBV9 to TRBJ2-2; possible D gene TRBD2, 6 bases. The CDR3 DNA sequence: TGTGCCAGCAGCGTAGACGGGGGCACCGGGGAGCTGTTTTTT. Translated: CASSVDGGTGELFF.